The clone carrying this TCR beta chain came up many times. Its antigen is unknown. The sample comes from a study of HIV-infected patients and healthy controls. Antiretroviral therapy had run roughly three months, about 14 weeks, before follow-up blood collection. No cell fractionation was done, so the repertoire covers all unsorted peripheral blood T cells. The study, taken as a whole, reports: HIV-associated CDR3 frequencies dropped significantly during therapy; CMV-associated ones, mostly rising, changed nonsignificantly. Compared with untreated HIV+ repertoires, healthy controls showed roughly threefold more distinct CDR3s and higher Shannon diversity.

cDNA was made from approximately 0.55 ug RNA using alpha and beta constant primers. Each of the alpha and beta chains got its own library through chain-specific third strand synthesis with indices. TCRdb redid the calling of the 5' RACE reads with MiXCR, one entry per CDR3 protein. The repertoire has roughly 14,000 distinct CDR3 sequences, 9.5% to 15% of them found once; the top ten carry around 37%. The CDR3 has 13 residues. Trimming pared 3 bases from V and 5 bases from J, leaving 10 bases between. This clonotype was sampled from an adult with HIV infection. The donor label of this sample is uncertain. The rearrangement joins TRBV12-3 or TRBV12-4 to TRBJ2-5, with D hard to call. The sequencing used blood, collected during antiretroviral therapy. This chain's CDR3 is CASSLKFWETQYF. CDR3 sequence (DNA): TGTGCCAGCAGTTTGAAGTTTTGGGAGACCCAGTACTTC.